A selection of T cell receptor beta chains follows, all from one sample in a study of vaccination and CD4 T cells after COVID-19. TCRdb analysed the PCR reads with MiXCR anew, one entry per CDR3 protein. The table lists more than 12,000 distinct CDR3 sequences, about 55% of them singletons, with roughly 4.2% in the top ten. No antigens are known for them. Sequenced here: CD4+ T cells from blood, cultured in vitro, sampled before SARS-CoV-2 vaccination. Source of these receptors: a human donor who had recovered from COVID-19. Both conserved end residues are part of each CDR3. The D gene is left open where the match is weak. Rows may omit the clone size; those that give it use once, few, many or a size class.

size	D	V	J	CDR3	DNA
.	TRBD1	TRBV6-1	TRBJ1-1	CASNPTGVRRNTEAFF	TGTGCCAGCAACCCGACAGGGGTTCGTAGGAACACTGAAGCTTTCTTT
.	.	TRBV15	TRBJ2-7	CATSRDLYSYEQYF	TGTGCCACCAGCAGGGACCTATACTCCTACGAGCAGTACTTC
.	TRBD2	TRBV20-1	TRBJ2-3	CSARVLGGKHTDTQYF	TGCAGTGCTAGAGTACTGGGGGGGAAACACACAGATACGCAGTATTTT
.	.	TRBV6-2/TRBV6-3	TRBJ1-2	CASSQQTEGGYTF	TGTGCCAGCAGTCAACAGACAGAGGGGGGCTACACCTTC
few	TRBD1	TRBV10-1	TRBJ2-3	CASSESIETGVRTDTQYF	TGCGCCAGCAGTGAGTCGATCGAGACAGGGGTGCGGACAGATACGCAGTATTTT
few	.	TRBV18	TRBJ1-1	CASSPRPLGTEAFF	TGTGCCAGCTCACCTAGGCCTCTCGGGACTGAAGCTTTCTTT
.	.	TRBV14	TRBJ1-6	CASSQVGESLHF	TGTGCCAGCAGCCAAGTAGGAGAATCCCTCCACTTT
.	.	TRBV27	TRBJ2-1	CASSFTLRGRGNEQFF	TGTGCCAGCAGTTTTACGTTGCGGGGACGGGGGAATGAGCAGTTCTTC
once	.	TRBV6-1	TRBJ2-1	CASSRLGNNEQFF	TGTGCCAGCAGCCGCCTGGGAAACAATGAGCAGTTCTTC
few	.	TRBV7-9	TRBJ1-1	CASSANRAVNTEAFF	TGTGCCAGCAGTGCTAACAGGGCGGTGAACACTGAAGCTTTCTTT
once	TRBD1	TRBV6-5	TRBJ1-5	CASSYSGTGGRNQPQHF	TGTGCCAGCAGTTACTCCGGGACAGGGGGCCGGAATCAGCCCCAGCATTTT
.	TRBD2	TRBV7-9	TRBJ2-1	CASSVAGSYNEQFF	TGTGCCAGCAGTGTAGCGGGGTCCTACAATGAGCAGTTCTTC
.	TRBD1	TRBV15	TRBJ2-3	CATGGQPTDTQYF	TGTGCCACCGGGGGACAGCCCACAGATACGCAGTATTTT
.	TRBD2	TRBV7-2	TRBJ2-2	CASSLDLAATGELFF	TGTGCCAGCAGCTTAGATCTAGCGGCCACCGGGGAGCTGTTTTTT
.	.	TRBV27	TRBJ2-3	CASTSRVADTQYF	TGTGCCAGCACCTCAAGGGTGGCAGATACGCAGTATTTT
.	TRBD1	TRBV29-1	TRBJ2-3	CSVVGGGSTDTQYF	TGCAGCGTTGTAGGGGGCGGAAGCACAGATACGCAGTATTTT
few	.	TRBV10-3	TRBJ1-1	CAISESGRQNTEAFF	TGTGCCATCAGTGAGTCTGGCAGACAGAACACTGAAGCTTTCTTT
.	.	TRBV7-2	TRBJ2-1	CASSSFSQFSYNEQFF	TGTGCCAGCAGCTCCTTCTCTCAGTTCTCCTACAATGAGCAGTTCTTC
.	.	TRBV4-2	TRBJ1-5	CASSQVIDGSPQHF	TGTGCCAGCAGCCAAGTAATCGACGGCTCGCCCCAGCATTTT
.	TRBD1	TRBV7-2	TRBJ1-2	CASSHGRQGYGYTF	TGTGCCAGCAGCCATGGGAGACAGGGATATGGCTACACCTTC
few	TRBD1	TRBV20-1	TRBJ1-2	CSAEYHRGEGGYTF	TGCAGTGCTGAGTACCACAGGGGTGAGGGTGGCTACACCTTC
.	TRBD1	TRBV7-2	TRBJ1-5	CASSPLGGGQPQHF	TGTGCCAGCAGCCCGTTAGGGGGCGGGCAGCCCCAGCATTTT
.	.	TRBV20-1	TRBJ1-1	CSARDLRISLIEAFF	TGCAGTGCTAGAGATCTCCGGATTTCCCTAATTGAAGCTTTCTTT
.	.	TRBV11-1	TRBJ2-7	CASSPGPANEQYF	TGTGCCAGCAGCCCGGGACCTGCCAACGAGCAGTACTTC
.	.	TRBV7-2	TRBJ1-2	CASSSSLEGGYTF	TGTGCCAGCAGCTCCTCTTTAGAGGGTGGCTACACCTTC
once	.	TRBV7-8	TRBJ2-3	CASSLAGYRTDTQYF	TGTGCCAGCAGCTTAGCAGGATATAGGACAGATACGCAGTATTTT
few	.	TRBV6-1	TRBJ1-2	CASSPSYGGYTF	TGTGCCAGCAGTCCTAGTTATGGGGGCTACACCTTC
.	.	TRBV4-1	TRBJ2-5	CASSQVNMIVTETQYF	TGCGCCAGCAGCCAAGTTAATATGATTGTGACGGAGACCCAGTACTTC
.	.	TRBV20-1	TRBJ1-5	CSARSNLGDQPQHF	TGCAGTGCTAGGTCCAACTTAGGTGATCAGCCCCAGCATTTT
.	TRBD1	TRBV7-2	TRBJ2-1	CASSPRGQGARGEQFF	TGTGCCAGCAGTCCGAGAGGACAGGGGGCAAGGGGTGAGCAGTTCTTC
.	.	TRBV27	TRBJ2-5	CASSLSGQSQETQYF	TGTGCCAGCAGTTTATCCGGACAGAGTCAAGAGACCCAGTACTTC
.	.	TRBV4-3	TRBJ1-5	CASSQDISNQPQHF	TGCGCCAGCAGCCAAGACATCAGCAATCAGCCCCAGCATTTT
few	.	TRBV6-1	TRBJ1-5	CASSGQFNQPQHF	TGTGCCTCTTCGGGGCAGTTCAATCAGCCCCAGCATTTT
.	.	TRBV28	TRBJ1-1	CASSLPNTEAFF	TGTGCCAGCAGTCTCCCCAACACTGAAGCTTTCTTT
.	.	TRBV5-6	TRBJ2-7	CASSSSTVHVYEQYF	TGTGCCAGCAGCTCCTCGACGGTCCACGTCTACGAGCAGTACTTC
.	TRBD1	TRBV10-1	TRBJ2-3	CASSPRGSVGTQYF	TGCGCCAGCAGCCCCAGGGGGTCAGTTGGGACGCAGTATTTT
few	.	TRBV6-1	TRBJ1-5	CASSEAGGENQPQHF	TGTGCCAGCAGTGAAGCAGGAGGAGAAAATCAGCCCCAGCATTTT
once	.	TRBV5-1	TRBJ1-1	CASSAKQGMNTEAFF	TGCGCCAGCAGCGCCAAACAGGGAATGAACACTGAAGCTTTCTTT
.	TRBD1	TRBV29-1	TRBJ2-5	CSDRRGPETQYF	TGCAGCGACCGCAGGGGGCCAGAGACCCAGTACTTC
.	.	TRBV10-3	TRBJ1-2	CAISDPGVSANYGYTF	TGTGCCATCAGTGATCCAGGGGTCTCAGCTAACTATGGCTACACCTTC
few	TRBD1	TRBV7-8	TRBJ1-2	CASSPRGENYGYTF	TGTGCCAGCAGCCCCAGGGGGGAAAACTATGGCTACACCTTC
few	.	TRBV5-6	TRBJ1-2	CASSLGQVGGYTF	TGTGCCAGCAGCTTGGGTCAGGTTGGGGGCTACACCTTC
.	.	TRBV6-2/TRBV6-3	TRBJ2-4	CASSYSPRREAIQYF	TGTGCCAGCAGTTACTCCCCTCGTAGAGAGGCCATTCAGTACTTC
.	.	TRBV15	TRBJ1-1	CATSIRAVNTEAFF	TGTGCCACCAGCATTAGGGCCGTGAACACTGAAGCTTTCTTT
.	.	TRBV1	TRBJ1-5	CTSSQDAGGGSSNQPQHF	TGCACCAGCAGCCAAGATGCCGGGGGGGGCTCTAGCAATCAGCCCCAGCATTTT
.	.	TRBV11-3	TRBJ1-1	CASSLDLEAFF	TGTGCCAGCAGCTTAGACCTGGAAGCTTTCTTT
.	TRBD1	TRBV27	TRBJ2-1	CASRIDRGSYNEQFF	TGTGCCAGCCGAATCGACAGGGGTTCCTACAATGAGCAGTTCTTC
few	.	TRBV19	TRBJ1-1	CATVRTNTEAFF	TGTGCGACGGTCCGGACGAACACTGAAGCTTTCTTT
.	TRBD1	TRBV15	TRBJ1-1	CATNRTGDTEAFF	TGTGCCACCAACAGGACAGGGGACACTGAAGCTTTCTTT
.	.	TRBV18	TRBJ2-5	CASSPTDLRETQYF	TGTGCCAGCTCACCCACCGACCTACGGGAGACCCAGTACTTC
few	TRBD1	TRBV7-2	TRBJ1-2	CASSPHPPGQVSYGYTF	TGTGCCAGCAGCCCCCACCCCCCGGGACAGGTCTCCTATGGCTACACCTTC
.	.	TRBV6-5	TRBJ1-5	CASSYGHHSNQPQHF	TGTGCCAGCAGTTACGGGCATCATAGCAATCAGCCCCAGCATTTT
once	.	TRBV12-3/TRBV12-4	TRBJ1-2	CASSSDIVYGYTF	TGTGCCAGCAGTTCGGACATCGTCTATGGCTACACCTTC